The clone carrying this T cell receptor (beta chain) was detected only a few times. Its antigen is undetermined. V was cut by 7 bases and J by 2 bases, with 15 bases left in between. The CDR3 length is 15 residues. The authors produced TCR alpha and TCR beta cDNA libraries with sample barcodes and UMIs by 5'RACE using constant-segment primers. TCRdb re-derived calls from the 5' RACE reads in MiXCR, one entry per CDR3 protein. The repertoire has a few hundred thousand distinct CDR3 sequences, 15% to 20% of them found once; the top ten carry around 24%. The sample originates from a study of T-cell memory formation after mild COVID-19. Points from the study as a whole: The study detected some responding clones in pre-infection memory, suggesting cross-reactive memory joined.

The specimen was PBMCs or a T cell subset sorted from them (not recorded which). The clonotype originates from a young man who had mild COVID-19 (a few samples of this study predate the infection). Cell type and time point are not known. The V and J genes are TRBV12-3 or TRBV12-4 and TRBJ2-1; D may correspond to TRBD1 or TRBD2 (6 bases each). The CDR3 reads CASTSVGGTYNEQFF. The CDR3 bases are TGTGCCAGCACTAGCGTAGGGGGTACCTACAATGAGCAGTTCTTC.